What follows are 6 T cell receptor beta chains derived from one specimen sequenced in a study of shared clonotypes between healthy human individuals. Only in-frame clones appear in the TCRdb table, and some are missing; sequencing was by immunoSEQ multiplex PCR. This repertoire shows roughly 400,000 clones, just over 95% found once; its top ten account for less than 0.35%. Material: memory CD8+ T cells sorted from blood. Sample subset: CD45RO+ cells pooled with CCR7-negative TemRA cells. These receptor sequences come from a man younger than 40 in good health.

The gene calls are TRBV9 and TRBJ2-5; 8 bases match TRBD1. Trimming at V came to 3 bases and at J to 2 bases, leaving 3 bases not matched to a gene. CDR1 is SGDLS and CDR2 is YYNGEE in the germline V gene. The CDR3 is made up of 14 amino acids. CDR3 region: CASSARQGQETQYF. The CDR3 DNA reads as TGTGCCAGCAGCGCAAGACAGGGGCAAGAGACCCAGTACTTC.

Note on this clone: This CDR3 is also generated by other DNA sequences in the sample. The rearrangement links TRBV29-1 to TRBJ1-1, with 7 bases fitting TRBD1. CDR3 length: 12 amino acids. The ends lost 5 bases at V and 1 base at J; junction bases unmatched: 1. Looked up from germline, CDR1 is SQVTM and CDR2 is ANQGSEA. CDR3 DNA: TGCAGCGTTAGACAGGGGAACACTGAAGCTTTCTTT. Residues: CSVRQGNTEAFF.

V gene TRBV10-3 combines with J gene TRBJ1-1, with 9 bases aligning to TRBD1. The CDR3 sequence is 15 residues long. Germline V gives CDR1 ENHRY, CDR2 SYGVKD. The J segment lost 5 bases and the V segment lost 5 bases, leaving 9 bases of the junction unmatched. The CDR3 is CAISQGQGGWTEAFF. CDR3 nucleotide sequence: TGTGCCATCAGTCAGGGACAGGGAGGGTGGACTGAAGCTTTCTTT.

In DNA form, the CDR3 reads TGTGCCAGCAGCTTAGAGCCGTACGATGAGCAGTTCTTC. Its translation: CASSLEPYDEQFF. J is TRBJ2-1 and V is TRBV11-3; D is uncertain. Germline V gene sequence: CDR1 SGHNT, CDR2 YENEEA. V gave up 0 bases and J gave up 8 bases, with 8 bases separating them. The CDR3 covers 13 residues.

The CDR3 loop is CASSHVSGNTGELFF. CDR3 sequence (DNA): TGCGCCAGCAGCCACGTGTCGGGGAACACCGGGGAGCTGTTTTTT. The chain is built from TRBV4-1 and TRBJ2-2; no clear D. V was shortened by 3 bases and J by 1 base, with 9 bases between the two germline ends. Germline loops: CDR1 MGHRA, CDR2 YSYEKL. This CDR3 spans 15 amino acids.

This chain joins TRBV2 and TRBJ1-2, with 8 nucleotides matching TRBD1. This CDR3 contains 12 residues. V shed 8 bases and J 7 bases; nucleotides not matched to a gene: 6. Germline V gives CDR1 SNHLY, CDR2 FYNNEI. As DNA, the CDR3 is TGTGCCAGCTTGGACAGGGTCGGTGGCTACACCTTC. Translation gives CASLDRVGGYTF.